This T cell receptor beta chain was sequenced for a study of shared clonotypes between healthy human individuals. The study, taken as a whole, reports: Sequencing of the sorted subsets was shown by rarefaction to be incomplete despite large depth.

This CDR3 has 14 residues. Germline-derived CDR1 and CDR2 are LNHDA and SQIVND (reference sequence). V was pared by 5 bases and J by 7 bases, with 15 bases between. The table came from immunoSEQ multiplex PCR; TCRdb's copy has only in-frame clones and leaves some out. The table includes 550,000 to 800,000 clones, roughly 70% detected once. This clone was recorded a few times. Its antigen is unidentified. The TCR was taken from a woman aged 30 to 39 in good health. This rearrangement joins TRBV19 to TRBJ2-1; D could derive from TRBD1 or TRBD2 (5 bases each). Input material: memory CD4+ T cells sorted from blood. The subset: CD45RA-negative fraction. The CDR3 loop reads CASSSGRGTNEQFF. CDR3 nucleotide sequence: TGTGCCAGTAGTTCGGGTCGGGGCACGAATGAGCAGTTCTTC.